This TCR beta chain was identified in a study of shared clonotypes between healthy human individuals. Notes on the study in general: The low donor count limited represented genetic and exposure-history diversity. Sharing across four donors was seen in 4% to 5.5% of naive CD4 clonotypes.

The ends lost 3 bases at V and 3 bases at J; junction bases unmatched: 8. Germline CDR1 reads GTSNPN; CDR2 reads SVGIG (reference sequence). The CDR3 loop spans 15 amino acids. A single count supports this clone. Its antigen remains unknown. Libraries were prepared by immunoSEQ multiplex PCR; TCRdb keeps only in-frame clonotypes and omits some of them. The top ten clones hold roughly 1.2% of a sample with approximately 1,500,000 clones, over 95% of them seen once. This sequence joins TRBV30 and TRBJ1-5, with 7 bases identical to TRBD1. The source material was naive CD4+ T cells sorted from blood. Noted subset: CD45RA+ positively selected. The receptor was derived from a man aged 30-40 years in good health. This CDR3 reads CAWSRGLWDNQPQHF. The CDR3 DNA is TGTGCCTGGAGCAGGGGGTTGTGGGACAATCAGCCCCAGCATTTT.